This TCR beta chain was retrieved from a study of blood T cell repertoires in COVID-19. About the study: Specimens from acute and convalescent COVID-19 originated in the United States, Italy and Spain. PBMCs, B-cell-depleted T cells, or T cells were the source of the cDNA or gDNA that made up the material.

Per the authors' pipeline: Amplification with reference gene primers provided the estimates of nucleated cell counts. Only in-frame clones appear in the TCRdb table, and some are missing; sequencing was by immunoSEQ multiplex PCR. For V, J and clone size, that table is used; D and trimming come from the DNA. The sample records 100,000 to 150,000 clones, almost 70% being singletons. Per the germline V gene, CDR1 is SGHDT and CDR2 is YYEEEE. Germline trimming cut 0 bases from V and 2 bases from J; bases unmatched to any gene: 11. CDR3 size: 18 residues. What was sequenced was peripheral blood. The chain is built from TRBV5-6 and TRBJ2-1; 7 nucleotides match TRBD2. The TCR was taken from a woman in her seventies with acute or convalescent COVID-19. The CDR3 here is CASSLEFVAGDTYNEQFF. Here the CDR3 DNA reads TGTGCCAGCAGCTTGGAGTTTGTTGCGGGAGATACCTACAATGAGCAGTTCTTC.